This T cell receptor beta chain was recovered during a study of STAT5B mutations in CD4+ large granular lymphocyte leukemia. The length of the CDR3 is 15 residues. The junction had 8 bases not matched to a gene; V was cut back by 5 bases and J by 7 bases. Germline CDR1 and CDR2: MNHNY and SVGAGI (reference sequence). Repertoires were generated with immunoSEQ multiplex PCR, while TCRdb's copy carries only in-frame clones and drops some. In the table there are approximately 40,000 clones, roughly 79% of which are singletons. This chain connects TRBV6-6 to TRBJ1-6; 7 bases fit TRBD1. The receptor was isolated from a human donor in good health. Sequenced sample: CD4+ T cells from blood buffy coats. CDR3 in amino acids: CASSIDRARNSPLHF. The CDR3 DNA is TGTGCCAGCAGTATCGACAGGGCGAGGAATTCACCCCTCCACTTT.